These 30 T cell receptor beta chains originate from one sample sequenced in a study of CD8 T cells in Susac syndrome. Reverse transcription of 0.5 to 1 ug RNA was performed with random hexamers. MiXCR was run by TCRdb on the immunoSEQ multiplex PCR reads, yielding one entry per CDR3 protein. The sample shows about 130,000 distinct CDR3 sequences, around 96% of them seen only once. The sequenced sample was CD4+ T cells from PBMCs. Receptors originate from a human donor in good health.

This clonotype occurred once. J is TRBJ1-5 and V is TRBV3-1; a possible D gene is TRBD1 (5 bases). CDR1 and CDR2 from the germline V gene are LGHDT and YNNKEL (reference sequence). Trimming stripped 1 base from V and 7 bases from J, with 11 bases between. The length of the CDR3 is 14 residues. The CDR3 coding sequence is TGTGCCAGCAGCCAAGGGCAAAGGGGCCAGCCCCAGCATTTT. This translates into CASSQGQRGQPQHF.

J is TRBJ2-3 and V is TRBV5-1, with D maybe TRBD1 (6 bases). Germline V gives CDR1 SGHRS, CDR2 YFSETQ. V lost 3 bases and J 2 bases, leaving 13 bases between the germline ends. This CDR3 region has 15 residues. The CDR3 region is CASSSGQSDTDTQYF. The CDR3 nucleotides are TGCGCCAGCAGCTCCGGACAGTCAGACACAGATACGCAGTATTTT.

V and J are TRBV29-1 and TRBJ2-1, with 12 positions matching TRBD2. With 8 bases clipped from V and 0 bases from J, the junction kept 17 bases outside the gene matches. This CDR3 is 19 amino acids long. Germline CDR1 reads SQVTM; CDR2 reads ANQGSEA. CDR3 coding DNA: TGCAGCCACACGTTGCTACTAGCGGGAGGTCAGAGCTCCTACAATGAGCAGTTCTTC. Its translation is CSHTLLLAGGQSSYNEQFF.

The CDR3 nucleotides are TGTGCCATCTCGCTCCCGGGCGATACGCAGTATTTT. Its protein product is CAISLPGDTQYF. V is TRBV10-3 and J is TRBJ2-3, with D uncertain. The V end lost 8 bases, the J end lost 6 bases, and 12 bases lay between the germline ends. Germline V gene data show CDR1 as ENHRY and CDR2 as SYGVKD. The CDR3 length is 12 residues.

The chain uses TRBV5-1 and TRBJ2-1, with D tentatively TRBD2 (6 bases). V was shortened by 0 bases and J by 5 bases, with 18 bases between the two germline ends. This CDR3 region has 17 residues. The germline gives CDR1 SGHRS, CDR2 YFSETQ. The CDR3 spells CASSLGPFSGEDNEQFF. The CDR3 nucleotides read TGCGCCAGCAGCTTGGGGCCTTTCTCGGGAGAGGACAATGAGCAGTTCTTC.

This clonotype was detected only once. The rearrangement links TRBV23-1 to TRBJ2-7; no firm D call. TRBV23-1 is placed among ORFs of uncertain function. V gave up 2 bases and J gave up 6 bases, with 14 bases separating them. The CDR3 has 14 amino acids. CDR3 DNA: TGCGCCAGCAGTCAAGGAGTCTTGGGCCGCGAGCAGTACTTC. This codes for CASSQGVLGREQYF.

The J gene is TRBJ1-1, the V gene TRBV5-1, with 7 bases identical to TRBD1. This CDR3 is built from 16 residues. Germline V gene lookup returns CDR1 SGHRS and CDR2 YFSETQ. V trimming: 0 bases; J trimming: 8 bases; junction bases outside the gene matches: 13. DNA of the CDR3: TGCGCCAGCAGCTTGGGACAGGGCAAATTAGCCTCGGAAGCTTTCTTT. It yields the protein CASSLGQGKLASEAFF.

V is TRBV3-1 and J is TRBJ2-7; the D is unclear. The CDR3 has 14 amino acids. V was cut by 0 bases and J by 6 bases, with 12 bases left in between. Germline V gives CDR1 LGHDT, CDR2 YNNKEL (reference sequence). CDR3 sequence reads: CASSQDDRFPEQYF. The CDR3 coding sequence is TGTGCCAGCAGCCAAGACGATCGGTTCCCCGAGCAGTACTTC.

The CDR3 DNA is TGTGCCAGCAGTTACTCGACGGTAGCGGGAGGAGCCTTTGCTCAGTACTTC. Its translation is CASSYSTVAGGAFAQYF. J is TRBJ2-7 and V is TRBV6-2 or TRBV6-3; 10 nucleotides line up with TRBD2. CDR3 length equals 17 residues. Germline V gene lookup returns CDR1 MNHEY and CDR2 SVGEGT. The V segment lost 0 bases and the J segment 10 bases; nucleotides outside the gene matches: 15.

The chain has TRBV18 and TRBJ2-2; no clear D gene. The CDR3 is made up of 18 amino acids. Germline CDR1 KGHSH, CDR2 LQKENI. V dropped 3 bases and J dropped 5 bases, with 22 bases sitting between them. CDR3 sequence (DNA): TGTGCCAGCTCACCTTCCGTCAGGAGCGACGCGAGTACCGGGGAGCTGTTTTTT. Translating it yields CASSPSVRSDASTGELFF.

The gene calls are TRBV29-1 and TRBJ1-1; D might be TRBD1 (6 bases). Per germline, CDR1 SQVTM and CDR2 ANQGSEA. V was cut by 4 bases and J by 7 bases, with 19 bases left in between. CDR3 length: 14 amino acids. The CDR3 loop reads CSVGSPGQTYEAFF. CDR3 coding DNA: TGCAGCGTTGGATCCCCCGGACAGACCTATGAAGCTTTCTTT.

The V call is TRBV20-1, the J call TRBJ2-1, with D perhaps TRBD2 (5 bases). This CDR3 region has 15 residues. Germline-derived CDR1 and CDR2 are DFQATT and SNEGSKA (reference sequence). Between the trimmed V and J ends, which lost 0 bases and 0 bases, there was a span of 9 bases. This chain's CDR3 is CSAREDSSSYNEQFF. The DNA for the CDR3 is TGCAGTGCTAGAGAGGACTCGAGCTCCTACAATGAGCAGTTCTTC.

The chain links TRBV12-3 or TRBV12-4 to TRBJ1-1; D not certain. The CDR3 consists of 12 residues. V lost 3 bases and J 6 bases, leaving 8 bases between the germline ends. The CDR3 is CASSLASPEAFF. The CDR3 bases are TGTGCCAGCAGTTTGGCATCCCCTGAAGCTTTCTTT.

The chain links TRBV5-6 to TRBJ1-2; D is uncertain. The CDR3 totals 13 residues. The V end lost 1 base, the J end lost 2 bases, and 6 bases lay between the germline ends. In germline, CDR1 is SGHDT, CDR2 YYEEEE. Here the CDR3 DNA reads TGTGCCAGCAGCTTGCAGATCAACTATGGCTACACCTTC. Translated, it gives CASSLQINYGYTF.

The chain couples TRBV5-1 to TRBJ2-6; 7 nucleotides match TRBD1. Germline CDR1 is SGHRS and CDR2 is YFSETQ. The CDR3 has 18 amino acids. The J segment lost 0 bases and the V segment lost 2 bases, leaving 8 bases of the junction unmatched. The CDR3 is CASSFGTDSYSGANVLTF. The CDR3 region has the DNA TGCGCCAGCAGCTTTGGGACAGACTCCTACTCTGGGGCCAACGTCCTGACTTTC.

This chain uses TRBV6-1 with TRBJ1-5; D gene unclear. The CDR3 spans 13 residues. V was cut by 2 bases and J by 2 bases, with 4 bases left in between. CDR1 is MNHNS and CDR2 is SASEGT in the germline V gene. This chain's CDR3 is CASSESGNQPQHF. The CDR3 DNA reads as TGTGCCAGCAGTGAATCCGGCAATCAGCCCCAGCATTTT.

The chain combines TRBV4-1 with TRBJ1-5; D may be TRBD1 (5 bases). The CDR3 runs 16 residues. Per germline, CDR1 MGHRA and CDR2 YSYEKL. V lost 0 bases and J lost 4, with 13 bases in between. CDR3 sequence (DNA): TGCGCCAGCAGCCAAGAGGCCGGGGGTGGGAATCAGCCCCAGCATTTT. Translating gives CASSQEAGGGNQPQHF.

This chain uses TRBV7-9 with TRBJ2-1, with D hard to call. In germline, CDR1 is SEHNR, CDR2 FQNEAQ (reference sequence). The CDR3 spans 15 residues. V lost 6 bases to trimming and J lost 0 bases, with 12 bases between them. CDR3 residues: CASRVSGSSYNEQFF. The CDR3 DNA reads TGTGCCAGCAGGGTCTCGGGCAGCTCCTACAATGAGCAGTTCTTC.

The chain has TRBV5-1 and TRBJ2-5; D tentatively reads TRBD1 or TRBD2 (5 bases each). Trimming pared 4 bases from V and 2 bases from J, leaving 12 bases between. The CDR3 totals 14 residues. CDR1 is SGHRS and CDR2 is YFSETQ in the germline V gene. The CDR3 region is CASSGGPGQETQYF. The CDR3 coding sequence is TGCGCCAGCAGCGGGGGACCAGGGCAAGAGACCCAGTACTTC.

The chain recombines TRBV12-3 or TRBV12-4 with TRBJ2-2; the match to TRBD1 covers 9 bases. V lost 6 bases, J lost 5 bases, and 4 bases stayed unmatched. The CDR3 totals 14 residues. The CDR3 spells CASSPTGGTGELFF. The CDR3 DNA is TGTGCCAGCAGCCCGACAGGGGGAACCGGGGAGCTGTTTTTT.

The rearrangement uses TRBV20-1 and TRBJ1-5; the D gene is possibly TRBD1 (5 bases). There are 13 residues in the CDR3. Germline assignment: CDR1 DFQATT and CDR2 SNEGSKA (reference sequence). Trimming left V 7 bases short and J 1 base short, with 11 bases between. The CDR3 sequence is CSVGRDSNQPQHF. The CDR3 coding sequence is TGCAGTGTAGGGAGGGACAGCAATCAGCCCCAGCATTTT.

The chain is built from TRBV29-1 and TRBJ1-2, with D perhaps TRBD1 (5 bases). Germline V gene lookup returns CDR1 SQVTM and CDR2 ANQGSEA. V was cut by 7 bases and J by 7 bases, with 19 bases left in between. This CDR3 contains 13 residues. DNA for the CDR3: TGCAGCGCCGGGGGGGAGTCATGGGGTGGCTACACCTTC. Encoded protein: CSAGGESWGGYTF.

CDR3 loop: CSAPREGRIDEQYF. The CDR3 DNA reads TGCAGCGCTCCGAGGGAAGGCAGGATTGACGAGCAGTACTTC. The V call is TRBV20-1, the J call TRBJ2-7; weak D call: TRBD2 (5 bases). This CDR3 is 14 amino acids long. CDR1 and CDR2 (germline): DFQATT, SNEGSKA (reference sequence).

V and J are TRBV3-1 and TRBJ1-2; 7 nucleotides line up with TRBD1. The length of the CDR3 is 15 residues. CDR1 is LGHDT and CDR2 is YNNKEL in the germline V gene (reference sequence). With V trimmed by 1 base and J by 1 base, 3 bases remained unmatched. In DNA, the CDR3 is TGTGCCAGCAGCCAAGGACAGGGCGGTAACTATGGCTACACCTTC. Translation: CASSQGQGGNYGYTF.

The V gene is TRBV14, the J gene TRBJ2-2, with D uncertain. CDR1 is SGHDN and CDR2 is FVKESK in the germline V gene. V was pared by 1 base and J by 1 base, with 4 bases between. The CDR3 spans 14 residues. The CDR3 DNA reads as TGTGCCAGCAGCCAAGCGCGGAACACCGGGGAGCTGTTTTTT. Protein sequence: CASSQARNTGELFF.

V usage is TRBV24-1 and J usage is TRBJ2-3; TRBD1 agrees at 7 bases. Germline values: CDR1 KGHDR, CDR2 SFDVKD. The CDR3 spans 16 residues. The V and J ends lost 3 bases and 3 bases, in that order; junction bases with no gene match: 8. CDR3 residues: CATSDTTGVSTDTQYF. The CDR3 nucleotides are TGTGCCACCAGTGATACTACAGGGGTTTCGACAGATACGCAGTATTTT.

This clonotype has just one count. V gene TRBV2 combines with J gene TRBJ2-4; 9 nucleotides match TRBD2. V shed 0 bases, J shed 5 bases, and the junction held 8 bases outside the gene matches. The V gene's germline CDR1 is SNHLY and CDR2 FYNNEI. This CDR3 spans 17 amino acids. For the CDR3, the DNA is TGTGCCAGCAGTGAAGCGCTTAGCGGGAGAGGCGAAAACATTCAGTACTTC. Translating gives CASSEALSGRGENIQYF.

The chain links TRBV6-1 to TRBJ2-1; 16 bases are shared with TRBD2. The CDR3 is 19 amino acids. The germline V gene has CDR1 MNHNS and CDR2 SASEGT. V shed 5 bases and J 2 bases; nucleotides not matched to a gene: 9. CDR3 in amino acids: CASSPEGTSGRAAYNEQFF. The CDR3 DNA is TGTGCCAGCAGTCCCGAGGGGACTAGCGGGAGGGCCGCCTACAATGAGCAGTTCTTC.

This sequence joins TRBV19 and TRBJ2-5, with 7 positions matching TRBD1. Germline values: CDR1 LNHDA, CDR2 SQIVND (reference sequence). This CDR3 is 18 amino acids long. The junction had 15 bases not matched to a gene; V was cut back by 1 base and J by 4 bases. The CDR3 loop reads CASSIAVWDRINIETQYF. Written as DNA, the CDR3 is TGTGCCAGTAGTATAGCCGTGTGGGACAGAATCAACATAGAGACCCAGTACTTC. The full variable domain, with the rest looked up from reference TRBV19 and TRBJ2-5, is DGGITQSPKYLFRKEGQNVTLSCEQNLNHDAMYWYRQDPGQGLRLIYYSQIVNDFQKGDIAEGYSVSREKKESFPLTVTSAQKNPTAFYLCASSIAVWDRINIETQYFGPGTRLLVL.

The V call is TRBV14, the J call TRBJ2-1, with 8 bases identical to TRBD2. Looked up from germline, CDR1 is SGHDN and CDR2 is FVKESK. V lost 4 bases to trimming and J lost 12 bases; unmatched junction nucleotides: 26. The CDR3 has 19 residues. CDR3 region: CASSLSMGLGPITSFGQFF. For the CDR3, the DNA is TGTGCCAGCAGCCTCTCTATGGGACTAGGACCTATTACGTCTTTCGGGCAGTTCTTC.